Shown below are 27 T cell receptor beta chains from a single sample sequenced in a study of T-cell memory formation after mild COVID-19. TCRdb re-called the 5' RACE reads through MiXCR, storing one row per CDR3 protein. The repertoire holds around 340,000 distinct CDR3 sequences, with 15% as singletons. Sample: PBMCs or a T cell subset sorted from them (not recorded which). All receptors come from a man between 18 and 29 years old who had mild COVID-19 (a few samples of this study predate the infection). Cell type and time point are not known.

The chain recombines TRBV15 with TRBJ1-1, with D unresolved. Trimming pared 3 bases from V and 0 bases from J, leaving 17 bases between. Germline-derived CDR1 and CDR2 are LNHNV and YYDKDF (reference sequence). This CDR3 region has 17 residues. The CDR3 nucleotides read TGTGCCACCAGCAGCCCATCTTCGACGGCCCTGAACACTGAAGCTTTCTTT. Translation: CATSSPSSTALNTEAFF.

This clonotype was observed many times. The chain carries TRBV12-3 or TRBV12-4 and TRBJ2-1; D is perhaps TRBD1 (6 bases). The CDR3 extends over 15 amino acids. V lost 5 bases and J 6 bases, leaving 17 bases between the germline ends. Here the CDR3 reads CASSRRGVEGNEQFF. Written as DNA, the CDR3 is TGTGCCAGCAGTCGCAGGGGAGTTGAGGGCAATGAGCAGTTCTTC.

This chain uses TRBV7-9 with TRBJ2-2; TRBD1 agrees at 7 bases. Germline-derived CDR1 and CDR2 are SEHNR and FQNEAQ (reference sequence). CDR3 length: 15 residues. The V segment lost 5 bases and the J segment 4 bases; nucleotides outside the gene matches: 7. The CDR3 region has the DNA TGTGCCAGCAGCCCCCCCAGGGGGACCACCGGGGAGCTGTTTTTT. Its protein product is CASSPPRGTTGELFF.

This clonotype was counted ten times or more. The genes are TRBV7-9 and TRBJ2-1, with 10 nucleotides matching TRBD1. Germline assignment: CDR1 SEHNR and CDR2 FQNEAQ (reference sequence). Trimming cost V 5 bases and J 8 bases; bases outside gene matches: 3. The CDR3 spans 13 residues. The CDR3 coding sequence is TGTGCCAGCAGCCGAGGGACAGGGGATGAGCAGTTCTTC. Translating gives CASSRGTGDEQFF.

The chain couples TRBV6-2 or TRBV6-3 to TRBJ1-4; 7 bases line up with TRBD1. Losses at the gene ends were 1 base for V and 2 bases for J; bases not matched to a gene: 4. The CDR3 sequence is 16 residues long. Per the germline V gene, CDR1 is MNHEY and CDR2 is SVGEGT. The CDR3 DNA is TGTGCCAGCAGTTACTTCGACAGGGCGACTAATGAAAAACTGTTTTTT. This sequence encodes CASSYFDRATNEKLFF.

This clonotype appeared a few times. The J gene is TRBJ2-2, the V gene TRBV6-2 or TRBV6-3; either TRBD1 or TRBD2 may supply D (6 bases each). Germline-derived CDR1 and CDR2 are MNHEY and SVGEGT. This CDR3 region has 22 residues. The ends were cut back, 0 bases at V and 4 bases at J, with 30 bases in the middle. For the CDR3, the DNA is TGTGCCAGCAGTTACTCAGGAGTGCGGGGCCAGGGGCGATTTCCTATCACCGGGGAGCTGTTTTTT. Translating it yields CASSYSGVRGQGRFPITGELFF.

The chain recombines TRBV28 with TRBJ1-5; no definite D call. Trimming stripped 5 bases from V and 2 bases from J, with 10 bases between. The CDR3 is 14 amino acids. CDR1 is MDHEN, CDR2 SYDVKM, per germline. For the CDR3, the DNA is TGTGCCAGCAGTCTCCAGATGGGCAATCAGCCCCAGCATTTT. Translated, it gives CASSLQMGNQPQHF.

This clonotype was detected many times. The chain recombines TRBV27 with TRBJ2-5; TRBD1 matches at 7 bases. Per germline, CDR1 MNHEY and CDR2 SMNVEV (reference sequence). V lost 5 bases to trimming and J lost 1 base; unmatched junction nucleotides: 1. This CDR3 has 13 residues. The CDR3 protein is CASSRGPQETQYF. The CDR3, as DNA: TGTGCCAGCAGTAGGGGGCCCCAAGAGACCCAGTACTTC.

The V call is TRBV6-5, the J call TRBJ1-2; D is perhaps TRBD1 (6 bases). The ends were cut back, 2 bases at V and 4 bases at J, with 17 bases in the middle. This CDR3 comprises 16 residues. CDR1 and CDR2 (germline): MNHEY, SVGAGI. The CDR3: CASSYPGHTGIYGYTF. The CDR3 bases are TGTGCCAGCAGTTACCCAGGCCACACAGGGATCTATGGCTACACCTTC.

This sequence joins TRBV4-3 and TRBJ1-2; TRBD1 might be the D (5 bases). Germline values: CDR1 LGHNA, CDR2 YSLEER. There are 16 residues in the CDR3. With 4 bases removed from V and 2 bases from J, the gap between germline ends came to 17 bases. CDR3 amino acids: CASSPWEGPENYGYTF. CDR3 nucleotides: TGCGCCAGCAGCCCCTGGGAGGGGCCAGAGAACTATGGCTACACCTTC.

At least ten counts were recorded for this clonotype. V gene TRBV20-1 combines with J gene TRBJ2-5; D gene unclear. Trimming cost V 6 bases and J 5 bases, with 10 bases left between them. The CDR3 consists of 11 residues. The V gene's germline CDR1 is DFQATT and CDR2 SNEGSKA (reference sequence). The CDR3 is CSAYTRETQYF. The DNA of the CDR3 is TGCAGTGCATACACCCGGGAGACCCAGTACTTC.

This clonotype appeared many times. The J gene is TRBJ2-5, the V gene TRBV5-1; TRBD2 matches at 7 bases. V was clipped by 2 bases and J by 5 bases; unmatched bases: 9. The CDR3 length is 15 residues. From germline, CDR1 is SGHRS and CDR2 YFSETQ. CDR3 protein: CASSFLPSGGETQYF. In nucleotides, the CDR3 is TGCGCCAGCAGCTTCCTGCCTAGCGGTGGGGAGACCCAGTACTTC.

The chain links TRBV5-1 to TRBJ2-5; D is unresolved. This CDR3 has 12 amino acids. CDR1 SGHRS and CDR2 YFSETQ come from the germline V gene. With 5 bases removed from V and 4 bases from J, the gap between germline ends came to 9 bases. CDR3 nucleotides: TGCGCCAGCAGAGAACCAACAGAGACCCAGTACTTC. This sequence encodes CASREPTETQYF.

The table lists this clonotype with many counts. The chain joins TRBV5-5 to TRBJ2-1, with 7 bases fitting TRBD2. CDR3 length: 15 residues. Germline V gives CDR1 SGHKS, CDR2 YYEKEE (reference sequence). Trimming at V came to 4 bases and at J to 6 bases, leaving 10 bases not matched to a gene. This CDR3 is CASSHPGGGLNEQFF. The CDR3 DNA reads as TGTGCCAGCAGCCACCCAGGCGGGGGACTCAATGAGCAGTTCTTC.

V usage is TRBV19 and J usage is TRBJ2-7; 7 bases are a match to TRBD1. The CDR3 extends over 13 amino acids. Germline trimming cut 1 base from V and 7 bases from J; bases unmatched to any gene: 4. Germline CDR1 LNHDA, CDR2 SQIVND (reference sequence). CDR3 amino acids: CASSIGDRLEQYF. The CDR3 DNA sequence: TGTGCCAGTAGTATAGGGGACAGATTGGAGCAGTACTTC.

This clonotype was detected a few times. The chain is built from TRBV4-2 and TRBJ2-1; 9 bases match TRBD2. Unmatched junction bases numbered 3, after V lost 0 bases and J lost 3 bases. Germline V gene lookup returns CDR1 LGHNA and CDR2 YNFKEQ. The length of the CDR3 is 16 residues. The CDR3 loop reads CASSQDPSGDYNEQFF. Here the CDR3 DNA reads TGTGCCAGCAGCCAAGATCCTAGCGGGGACTACAATGAGCAGTTCTTC.

This clonotype was seen a few times. CDR3 coding DNA: TGTGCCAGCTCAGCCGACATGTACACCGGGGAGCTGTTTTTT. As protein: CASSADMYTGELFF. V and J are TRBV18 and TRBJ2-2, with D uncertain. Germline CDR1 KGHSH, CDR2 LQKENI. V lost 5 bases to trimming and J lost 3 bases, with 10 bases between them. This CDR3 is 14 amino acids long.

This clonotype was seen ten or more times. The chain carries TRBV2 and TRBJ1-5; D may be TRBD1 (5 bases). The CDR3 extends over 12 amino acids. V was shortened by 8 bases and J by 7 bases, with 12 bases between the two germline ends. Germline CDR1 reads SNHLY; CDR2 reads FYNNEI. The CDR3 loop reads CASSRVTQPQHF. CDR3 bases: TGTGCCAGCTCCAGGGTAACCCAGCCCCAGCATTTT.

In its sample, this clonotype was seen many times. The gene calls are TRBV10-3 and TRBJ2-5, with TRBD2 matching over 10 bases. With V trimmed by 5 bases and J by 1 base, 13 bases remained unmatched. This CDR3 spans 18 amino acids. Germline CDR1 ENHRY, CDR2 SYGVKD. The CDR3 loop reads CAISRRALAGDIQETQYF. In DNA form, the CDR3 reads TGTGCCATCAGTCGTCGGGCCCTAGCGGGGGACATCCAAGAGACCCAGTACTTC.

This clonotype was detected only a few times. This chain uses TRBV5-1 with TRBJ2-5, with TRBD2 identical over 7 bases. This CDR3 spans 17 amino acids. Germline loops: CDR1 SGHRS, CDR2 YFSETQ. V trimming: 1 base; J trimming: 2 bases; junction bases outside the gene matches: 11. The CDR3 region has the DNA TGCGCCAGCAGCTTGCCCCTTGGACTAGAAAATCAAGAGACCCAGTACTTC. The encoded protein is CASSLPLGLENQETQYF.

This clonotype was seen a handful of times. The chain uses TRBV5-1 and TRBJ1-5; a weak D match, TRBD1 (6 bases). CDR3 length: 13 residues. Per germline, CDR1 SGHRS and CDR2 YFSETQ. Trimming took off 5 bases at V and 5 bases at J, with 11 bases between the two ends. CDR3: CASRGADDQPQHF. The CDR3 DNA reads TGCGCCAGCAGGGGGGCCGACGATCAGCCCCAGCATTTT.

The chain carries TRBV3-1 and TRBJ1-3; 8 bases match TRBD1. The CDR3 spans 14 residues. After removal of 4 bases from V and 12 bases from J, the junction contained 11 bases not matched to a gene. The germline V gene encodes CDR1 LGHDT and CDR2 YNNKEL (reference sequence). For the CDR3, the DNA is TGTGCCAGCAGCCGACACGATGGACAGGGCTTCATATATTTT. Encoded protein: CASSRHDGQGFIYF.

V gene TRBV2 combines with J gene TRBJ1-1; 8 nucleotides line up with TRBD1. Germline-derived CDR1 and CDR2 are SNHLY and FYNNEI. This CDR3 is built from 16 residues. The V segment lost 0 bases and the J segment 0 bases; nucleotides outside the gene matches: 3. This CDR3 is CASSEAGTGMNTEAFF. CDR3 DNA sequence: TGTGCCAGCAGTGAAGCCGGGACAGGAATGAACACTGAAGCTTTCTTT. Combining the CDR3 with reference TRBV2 and TRBJ1-1 gives the whole variable domain EPEVTQTPSHQVTQMGQEVILRCVPISNHLYFYWYRQILGQKVEFLVSFYNNEISEKSEIFDDQFSVERPDGSNFTLKIRSTKLEDSAMYFCASSEAGTGMNTEAFFGQGTRLTVV.

This clonotype occurred a few times. The junction departs from germline at one end; a sequencing error may be responsible. The gene calls are TRBV30 and TRBJ2-5; D possibly corresponds to TRBD1 (6 bases). CDR1 is GTSNPN, CDR2 SVGIG, per germline (reference sequence). The CDR3 runs to 11 residues. The CDR3 coding sequence is TGTGCCTGGAACCGCGACAGGCCACTTAACTTC. It encodes CAWNRDRPLNF.

V usage is TRBV20-1 and J usage is TRBJ1-1; TRBD1 matches 9 bases. The CDR3 is made up of 14 amino acids. Germline lookup yields CDR1 DFQATT and CDR2 SNEGSKA (reference sequence). V lost 8 bases to trimming and J lost 6 bases; unmatched junction nucleotides: 13. CDR3 protein: CSSSRDREIAEAFF. The CDR3 DNA reads as TGCAGTTCAAGCCGGGACAGGGAAATCGCTGAAGCTTTCTTT.

J is TRBJ1-1 and V is TRBV5-1, with 9 bases fitting TRBD1. CDR3 length equals 15 residues. Germline lookup yields CDR1 SGHRS and CDR2 YFSETQ. Trimming cost V 4 bases and J 0 bases; bases outside gene matches: 4. CDR3 in amino acids: CASSAGDRVNTEAFF. The DNA of the CDR3 is TGCGCCAGCAGCGCCGGGGACAGGGTGAACACTGAAGCTTTCTTT. Complete variable domain (other parts from reference TRBV5-1 and TRBJ1-1): KAGVTQTPRYLIKTRGQQVTLSCSPISGHRSVSWYQQTPGQGLQFLFEYFSETQRNKGNFPGRFSGRQFSNSRSEMNVSTLELGDSALYLCASSAGDRVNTEAFFGQGTRLTVV.

The rearrangement joins TRBV6-6 to TRBJ2-3, with 7 bases fitting TRBD1. This CDR3 spans 13 amino acids. CDR1 and CDR2 from the germline V gene are MNHNY and SVGAGI (reference sequence). The trim removed 6 bases at V and 5 bases at J, leaving 5 bases unmatched. The CDR3 DNA follows: TGTGCCAGCAGACGGGACAGTCGAGATACGCAGTATTTT. It translates to CASRRDSRDTQYF.